These T cell receptor beta chains were read from a single sample in a study of patients and donors after allogeneic stem cell transplantation. MiXCR, applied by TCRdb to the RT-PCR reads, yields one record per CDR3 protein. Here the sample spans about 200,000 distinct CDR3 sequences, around two fifths being singletons. The sample was blood, either unsorted or a sorted T cell fraction (not recorded which). The receptors come from a human donor who was either an allogeneic HSCT recipient or a stem cell or donor lymphocyte infusion donor (not recorded which). It is not recorded whose cells these are; they may come from a transplant donor. Each CDR3 is given with its conserved first and last residue. D genes are given only for firm matches. Expanded clones are given a class, and other clones once, few, many or no size at all.

v_call: TRBV9; j_call: TRBJ2-2; d_call: TRBD1; clone_size: -; cdr3_nt: TGTGCCAGCAGCGGTCGGACAGGGGACACCGGGGAGCTGTTTTTT; cdr3_aa: CASSGRTGDTGELFF
v_call: TRBV9; j_call: TRBJ1-1; d_call: TRBD1; clone_size: -; cdr3_nt: TGTGCCAGCAACAGGGGTGGGGACACTGAAGCTTTCTTT; cdr3_aa: CASNRGGDTEAFF
v_call: TRBV11-2; j_call: TRBJ2-1; d_call: -; clone_size: -; cdr3_nt: TGTGCCAGCAGCTTTGAGAGGACCGTTTCCAATGAGCAGTTCTTC; cdr3_aa: CASSFERTVSNEQFF
v_call: TRBV29-1; j_call: TRBJ1-4; d_call: -; clone_size: few; cdr3_nt: TGCAGCGTTGGTTCGGGACAAATTAATGAAAAACTGTTTTTT; cdr3_aa: CSVGSGQINEKLFF
v_call: TRBV7-2; j_call: TRBJ1-4; d_call: TRBD1; clone_size: few; cdr3_nt: TGTGCCAGCAGCTCCACCGGGACAGGGGGCGCGGTATACGAAAAACTGTTTTTT; cdr3_aa: CASSSTGTGGAVYEKLFF
v_call: TRBV6-5; j_call: TRBJ2-3; d_call: -; clone_size: once; cdr3_nt: TGTGCCAGCAGTTACTCGGCAGGGGCGGGAGATACGCAGTATTTT; cdr3_aa: CASSYSAGAGDTQYF
v_call: TRBV2; j_call: TRBJ2-5; d_call: -; clone_size: -; cdr3_nt: TGTGCCAGCAGGGGAAGGACAGGCGGGGGGCAAGAGACCCAGTACTTC; cdr3_aa: CASRGRTGGGQETQYF
v_call: TRBV7-8; j_call: TRBJ1-6; d_call: -; clone_size: once; cdr3_nt: TGTGCCAGCAGCTCCAAGCCGGGCTCACCCCTCCACTTT; cdr3_aa: CASSSKPGSPLHF
v_call: TRBV6-2/TRBV6-3; j_call: TRBJ2-7; d_call: TRBD1; clone_size: -; cdr3_nt: TGTGCCAGCAGTTACACCGAGACAGGGAACTACGAGCAGTACTTC; cdr3_aa: CASSYTETGNYEQYF
v_call: TRBV12-3/TRBV12-4; j_call: TRBJ1-5; d_call: -; clone_size: -; cdr3_nt: TGTGCCAGCAGTTTGACTGATAGTCAGCCCCAGCATTTT; cdr3_aa: CASSLTDSQPQHF
v_call: TRBV5-1; j_call: TRBJ1-2; d_call: -; clone_size: -; cdr3_nt: TGCGCCAGCAGCTTGACGTCCCGGCGGGGCTACACCTTC; cdr3_aa: CASSLTSRRGYTF
v_call: TRBV20-1; j_call: TRBJ2-1; d_call: TRBD2; clone_size: -; cdr3_nt: TGCAGTGCTCCTCGGACTAGCGGGAGGTTAAACTCCTACAATGAGCAGTTCTTC; cdr3_aa: CSAPRTSGRLNSYNEQFF
v_call: TRBV10-3; j_call: TRBJ2-2; d_call: TRBD2; clone_size: few; cdr3_nt: TGTGCCATCAGTGGTACTAGCGAGAACACCGGGGAGCTGTTTTTT; cdr3_aa: CAISGTSENTGELFF
v_call: TRBV6-6; j_call: TRBJ1-1; d_call: -; clone_size: few; cdr3_nt: TGTGCCAGCAACCCCTTTAGGGTTTTCACTGAAGCTTTCTTT; cdr3_aa: CASNPFRVFTEAFF
v_call: TRBV30; j_call: TRBJ1-2; d_call: -; clone_size: -; cdr3_nt: TGTGCCTGGAGTAAGGGGATCTATGGCTACACCTTC; cdr3_aa: CAWSKGIYGYTF
v_call: TRBV11-2; j_call: TRBJ1-2; d_call: -; clone_size: -; cdr3_nt: TGTGCCAGCAGCTTAGTTATGGATAACTATGGCTACACCTTC; cdr3_aa: CASSLVMDNYGYTF
v_call: TRBV2; j_call: TRBJ1-5; d_call: -; clone_size: -; cdr3_nt: TGTGCCAGCAGTGCCGGGATTCAGCATTTT; cdr3_aa: CASSAGIQHF
v_call: TRBV6-5; j_call: TRBJ1-5; d_call: TRBD1; clone_size: few; cdr3_nt: TGTGCCTCCGGGGACAGGGTTAATCAGCCCCAGCATTTT; cdr3_aa: CASGDRVNQPQHF
v_call: TRBV9; j_call: TRBJ1-1; d_call: -; clone_size: -; cdr3_nt: TGTGCCAGCAGTTATGGGGTAGGCACTGAAGCTTTCTTT; cdr3_aa: CASSYGVGTEAFF